These 17 T cell receptor beta chains were sequenced from one sample in a study of blood T cell repertoires in COVID-19. The table came from immunoSEQ multiplex PCR; TCRdb's copy has only in-frame clones and leaves some out. The data show 60,000 to 75,000 clones, with 65% to 80% seen just once and 8.5% to 10% held by the top ten. Sample: peripheral blood. The origin of the receptors is a woman in her fifties or sixties with acute or convalescent COVID-19.

As DNA, the CDR3 is TGTGCCAGCAGCTTGTTCGGGGGGAGCGGGCGTGAGCAGTTCTTC. Translating gives CASSLFGGSGREQFF. The rearrangement links TRBV5-4 to TRBJ2-1, with TRBD2 matching 7 bases. V shed 1 base, J shed 9 bases, and the junction held 10 bases outside the gene matches. Germline values: CDR1 SGHNT, CDR2 YYREEE (reference sequence). The CDR3 sequence is 15 residues long.

The rearrangement joins TRBV19 to TRBJ2-2; D might be TRBD1 (5 bases). V lost 6 bases and J 1 base, leaving 6 bases between the germline ends. The germline V gene has CDR1 LNHDA and CDR2 SQIVND (reference sequence). The CDR3 runs to 13 residues. The CDR3 sequence is CASRRGNTGELFF. The CDR3 DNA follows: TGTGCCAGTAGAAGGGGGAACACCGGGGAGCTGTTTTTT.

The V gene is TRBV12-3 or TRBV12-4, the J gene TRBJ1-6; D is perhaps TRBD1 (5 bases). The CDR3 extends over 13 amino acids. CDR3: CTPTGGHNSPLHF. CDR3 sequence (DNA): TGTACCCCCACCGGGGGACATAATTCACCCCTCCACTTT.

The chain links TRBV28 to TRBJ1-6, with D tentatively TRBD1 (6 bases). Between the trimmed V and J ends, which lost 2 bases and 14 bases, there was a span of 7 bases. Per the germline V gene, CDR1 is MDHEN and CDR2 is SYDVKM. CDR3 size: 11 residues. For the CDR3, the DNA is TGTGCCAGCAGTTTAAACAGGGCCCTCCACTTT. Its translation is CASSLNRALHF.

The chain recombines TRBV4-1 with TRBJ2-7, with D hard to call. This CDR3 is 20 amino acids long. The V gene's germline CDR1 is MGHRA and CDR2 YSYEKL. Between the trimmed V and J ends, which lost 0 bases and 0 bases, there was a span of 24 bases. The DNA for the CDR3 is TGCGCCAGCAGCCAAGAACGACGGATCCCTGACCGACTGAGCTCCTACGAGCAGTACTTC. Translating it yields CASSQERRIPDRLSSYEQYF.

This chain uses TRBV7-8 with TRBJ2-1; D is unclear. Germline lookup yields CDR1 SGHVS and CDR2 FQNEAQ. This CDR3 contains 14 residues. V lost 5 bases to trimming and J lost 0 bases, with 8 bases between them. Here the CDR3 reads CASSHGGSYNEQFF. As DNA, the CDR3 is TGTGCCAGCAGCCATGGCGGCTCCTACAATGAGCAGTTCTTC.

The chain's CDR3 is CASSYGGATEAFF. CDR3 nucleotides: TGTGCCAGCAGTTACGGGGGGGCCACTGAAGCTTTCTTT. The chain employs TRBV6-2 or TRBV6-3 and TRBJ1-1, with TRBD1 as a possible D gene (6 bases). The CDR3 consists of 13 residues. V shed 2 bases and J shed 4 bases, with 8 bases lying between them. From germline, CDR1 is MNHEY and CDR2 SVGEGT.

The chain couples TRBV14 to TRBJ2-5; TRBD1 matches at 8 bases. The CDR3 consists of 16 residues. Germline V gene sequence: CDR1 SGHDN, CDR2 FVKESK. V trimming: 5 bases; J trimming: 5 bases; junction bases outside the gene matches: 13. The CDR3 DNA sequence: TGTGCCAGCAGCGTAGAGATGATCGGACAGGGTGAGACCCAGTACTTC. Translated: CASSVEMIGQGETQYF.

The CDR3 region is CAWSIGGGQGTHQPQHF. Written as DNA, the CDR3 is TGTGCCTGGAGTATTGGCGGCGGACAGGGAACCCATCAGCCCCAGCATTTT. The chain couples TRBV30 to TRBJ1-5, with 8 bases identical to TRBD1. Germline lookup yields CDR1 GTSNPN and CDR2 SVGIG (reference sequence). V shed 2 bases and J 5 bases; nucleotides not matched to a gene: 14. The CDR3 runs to 17 residues.

The chain couples TRBV30 to TRBJ1-4; D may be TRBD1 (6 bases). The CDR3 has 13 amino acids. Trimming took 3 bases from V and 3 from J, leaving 8 bases between them. In germline, CDR1 is GTSNPN, CDR2 SVGIG (reference sequence). The chain's CDR3 is CAWRDSPNEKLFF. The CDR3 coding sequence is TGTGCCTGGAGGGACAGCCCTAATGAAAAACTGTTTTTT.

The J gene is TRBJ1-5, the V gene TRBV6-5; possible D gene TRBD1, 5 bases. The CDR3 spans 13 residues. Germline CDR1 and CDR2: MNHEY and SVGAGI. Trimming left V 7 bases short and J 6 bases short, with 13 bases between. The CDR3 sequence is CASKPGYSQPQHF. DNA for the CDR3: TGTGCCAGCAAACCAGGGTATAGTCAGCCCCAGCATTTT.

V usage is TRBV6-5 and J usage is TRBJ1-2; the D gene is possibly TRBD1 (5 bases). The germline V gene encodes CDR1 MNHEY and CDR2 SVGAGI. The V end was cut by 5 bases, the J end by 5 bases, with 6 bases between. This CDR3 is built from 11 residues. CDR3 amino acids: CASSPGYGYTF. The DNA of the CDR3 is TGTGCCAGCAGTCCAGGGTATGGCTACACCTTC.

The chain combines TRBV2 with TRBJ1-6; D gene ambiguous. CDR3 length: 13 amino acids. Per germline, CDR1 SNHLY and CDR2 FYNNEI. Trimming left V 6 bases short and J 14 bases short, with 17 bases between. CDR3 nucleotide sequence: TGTGCCAGCAGCGCACAGATATTTCGAGCCCTCCACTTT. Translating it yields CASSAQIFRALHF.

J is TRBJ1-1 and V is TRBV7-2, with TRBD1 identical over 11 bases. The V gene's germline CDR1 is SGHTA and CDR2 FQGNSA. The CDR3 covers 15 residues. J was trimmed by 2 bases and V by 5 bases; bases with no gene match: 4. The CDR3 is CASSPRTGGNTEAFF. The CDR3 nucleotides read TGTGCCAGCAGCCCCCGGACAGGGGGCAACACTGAAGCTTTCTTT.

The chain is built from TRBV4-3 and TRBJ2-1, with 8 bases matching TRBD2. CDR1 is LGHNA and CDR2 is YSLEER in the germline V gene. The J segment lost 3 bases and the V segment lost 1 base, leaving 11 bases of the junction unmatched. The CDR3 runs to 18 residues. The CDR3, as DNA: TGCGCCAGCAGCCAAGTACTCCCGGGACTAGGACTCTACAATGAGCAGTTCTTC. Its translation is CASSQVLPGLGLYNEQFF.

The CDR3 sequence is CASSHRDYLLPNTDTQYF. CDR3 in DNA: TGTGCCAGCAGCCACCGGGACTACTTACTGCCTAACACAGATACGCAGTATTTT. The chain has TRBV3-1 (or the pseudogene TRBV3-2) and TRBJ2-3; TRBD2 aligns across 7 bases. Losses at the gene ends were 3 bases for V and 2 bases for J; bases not matched to a gene: 14. The CDR3 extends over 18 amino acids. Germline V CDR1 and CDR2: LGHDT, YNNKEL (reference sequence).

The J gene is TRBJ1-1, the V gene TRBV5-5; D may be TRBD1 (5 bases). The germline V gene encodes CDR1 SGHKS and CDR2 YYEKEE (reference sequence). CDR3 length equals 13 residues. Trimming cost V 2 bases and J 1 base, with 6 bases left between them. In DNA, the CDR3 is TGTGCCAGCAGCTTTCAGGGGAACACTGAAGCTTTCTTT. As protein: CASSFQGNTEAFF.